A selection of T cell receptor beta chains follows, all from one sample in a study of blood T cell repertoires in COVID-19. The table came from immunoSEQ multiplex PCR; TCRdb's copy has only in-frame clones and leaves some out. Among under 250,000 clones listed, 88% were seen once. The sample consisted of peripheral blood. The receptor source for this set is a woman between 25 and 40 years old with COVID-19, enrolled during active disease. The CDR3 runs from the conserved cysteine through the conserved F or W. The D gene is left open where the match is weak. Clone sizes are given selectively: once, few, many, or a class where the clone is expanded.

cdr3_length: 16
d_call: TRBD2
j_call: TRBJ2-1
clone_size: NA
v_call: TRBV6-6
cdr3_aa: CASSSTSGSSYNEQFF
cdr3_nt: TGTGCCAGCAGTTCAACTAGCGGGAGCTCCTACAATGAGCAGTTCTTC

cdr3_length: 14
d_call: NA
j_call: TRBJ1-2
clone_size: NA
v_call: TRBV6-4
cdr3_aa: CASSEGQDPDGYTF
cdr3_nt: TGTGCCAGCAGTGAAGGACAAGATCCGGATGGCTACACCTTC

cdr3_length: 16
d_call: TRBD1
j_call: TRBJ2-7
clone_size: NA
v_call: TRBV6-5
cdr3_aa: CASSYSTTGAVYEQYF
cdr3_nt: TGTGCCAGCAGTTACTCGACGACAGGGGCAGTCTACGAGCAGTACTTC

cdr3_length: 18
d_call: NA
j_call: TRBJ1-2
clone_size: NA
v_call: TRBV7-6
cdr3_aa: CASSLGVTSGTHRGGYTF
cdr3_nt: TGTGCCAGCAGCTTAGGTGTGACGAGCGGTACCCACCGGGGGGGCTACACCTTC

cdr3_length: 16
d_call: NA
j_call: TRBJ1-1
clone_size: NA
v_call: TRBV10-1
cdr3_aa: CASPVPPHQPNTEAFF
cdr3_nt: TGCGCCAGCCCTGTACCGCCACACCAACCGAACACTGAAGCTTTCTTT

cdr3_length: 18
d_call: NA
j_call: TRBJ2-1
clone_size: once
v_call: TRBV15
cdr3_aa: CATSRVRGAGGSYNEQFF
cdr3_nt: TGTGCCACCAGCAGAGTTCGCGGGGCAGGGGGCTCCTACAATGAGCAGTTCTTC

cdr3_length: 16
d_call: TRBD1
j_call: TRBJ1-5
clone_size: NA
v_call: TRBV4-2
cdr3_aa: CASSQRQGESDQPQHF
cdr3_nt: TGTGCCAGCAGCCAACGACAGGGGGAGTCGGATCAGCCCCAGCATTTT

cdr3_length: 11
d_call: NA
j_call: TRBJ2-1
clone_size: NA
v_call: TRBV12-3/TRBV12-4
cdr3_aa: CASSFINEQFF
cdr3_nt: TGTGCCAGCAGTTTTATCAATGAGCAGTTCTTC

cdr3_length: 15
d_call: TRBD2
j_call: TRBJ2-2
clone_size: NA
v_call: TRBV7-2
cdr3_aa: CASSLLAGPSGELFF
cdr3_nt: TGTGCCAGCAGCTTACTAGCGGGGCCGTCCGGGGAGCTGTTTTTT

cdr3_length: 14
d_call: NA
j_call: TRBJ1-1
clone_size: NA
v_call: TRBV13
cdr3_aa: CASSYTGTRDEAFF
cdr3_nt: TGTGCCAGCAGCTATACCGGGACGCGGGATGAAGCTTTCTTT

cdr3_length: 13
d_call: NA
j_call: TRBJ1-2
clone_size: NA
v_call: TRBV2
cdr3_aa: CASSEDWNYGYTF
cdr3_nt: TGTGCCAGCAGTGAGGACTGGAACTATGGCTACACCTTC

cdr3_length: 14
d_call: NA
j_call: TRBJ2-1
clone_size: NA
v_call: TRBV9
cdr3_aa: CASSVSNRWGEQFF
cdr3_nt: TGTGCCAGCAGCGTATCAAACAGGTGGGGTGAGCAGTTCTTC

cdr3_length: 11
d_call: NA
j_call: TRBJ2-7
clone_size: NA
v_call: TRBV11-2
cdr3_aa: CASSLTYEQYF
cdr3_nt: TGTGCCAGCAGCCTAACCTACGAGCAGTACTTC

cdr3_length: 16
d_call: NA
j_call: TRBJ2-3
clone_size: NA
v_call: TRBV7-2
cdr3_aa: CASSPLRGKSGDTQYF
cdr3_nt: TGTGCCAGCAGCCCCTTGCGGGGTAAAAGTGGGGATACGCAGTATTTT

cdr3_length: 15
d_call: TRBD2
j_call: TRBJ2-1
clone_size: NA
v_call: TRBV5-1
cdr3_aa: CASSLSSGSHNEQFF
cdr3_nt: TGCGCCAGCAGCTTGTCTAGCGGGAGTCACAATGAGCAGTTCTTC

cdr3_length: 13
d_call: TRBD2
j_call: TRBJ2-3
clone_size: NA
v_call: TRBV29-1
cdr3_aa: CSVALAGGRAQYF
cdr3_nt: TGCAGCGTTGCACTAGCGGGGGGAAGGGCGCAGTATTTT

cdr3_length: 12
d_call: NA
j_call: TRBJ1-1
clone_size: few
v_call: TRBV28
cdr3_aa: CASTWGGGEAFF
cdr3_nt: TGTGCCAGCACCTGGGGGGGCGGCGAAGCTTTCTTT

cdr3_length: 17
d_call: TRBD1
j_call: TRBJ1-2
clone_size: NA
v_call: TRBV6-2/TRBV6-3
cdr3_aa: CASSYLSAKGARYGYTF
cdr3_nt: TGTGCCAGCAGTTACCTCTCCGCGAAGGGGGCGAGGTATGGCTACACCTTC

cdr3_length: 15
d_call: NA
j_call: TRBJ1-3
clone_size: NA
v_call: TRBV19
cdr3_aa: CASSIWADSGNTIYF
cdr3_nt: TGTGCCAGTAGTATTTGGGCAGACTCTGGAAACACCATATATTTT

cdr3_length: 15
d_call: NA
j_call: TRBJ1-1
clone_size: once
v_call: TRBV28
cdr3_aa: CASSPWSDRNTEAFF
cdr3_nt: TGTGCCAGCAGCCCCTGGTCCGACAGGAACACTGAAGCTTTCTTT

cdr3_length: 15
d_call: TRBD1
j_call: TRBJ2-3
clone_size: NA
v_call: TRBV24-1
cdr3_aa: CATSEFQGDGNTQYF
cdr3_nt: TGTGCCACCAGTGAATTTCAGGGGGATGGGAATACGCAGTATTTT

cdr3_length: 14
d_call: TRBD1
j_call: TRBJ1-6
clone_size: NA
v_call: TRBV6-5
cdr3_aa: CASRPRGDNSPLHF
cdr3_nt: TGTGCCAGCAGGCCCAGGGGGGATAATTCACCCCTCCACTTT

cdr3_length: 16
d_call: TRBD1
j_call: TRBJ1-2
clone_size: NA
v_call: TRBV28
cdr3_aa: CASSVITGGVNYGYTF
cdr3_nt: TGTGCCAGCAGCGTGATAACAGGGGGCGTCAACTATGGCTACACCTTC

cdr3_length: 15
d_call: TRBD2
j_call: TRBJ2-5
clone_size: NA
v_call: TRBV9
cdr3_aa: CASSRTSGRAETQYF
cdr3_nt: TGTGCCAGCAGTAGGACTAGCGGGAGAGCGGAGACCCAGTACTTC

cdr3_length: 15
d_call: NA
j_call: TRBJ1-5
clone_size: few
v_call: TRBV27
cdr3_aa: CASSLLGFLNQPQHF
cdr3_nt: TGTGCCAGCAGTTTACTCGGGTTTCTAAATCAGCCCCAGCATTTT

cdr3_length: 19
d_call: TRBD2
j_call: TRBJ2-3
clone_size: NA
v_call: TRBV5-4
cdr3_aa: CASSKLTSGSFGNTDTQYF
cdr3_nt: TGTGCCAGCAGTAAACTTACTAGCGGGAGTTTTGGGAACACAGATACGCAGTATTTT

cdr3_length: 16
d_call: TRBD2
j_call: TRBJ2-1
clone_size: NA
v_call: TRBV6-2/TRBV6-3
cdr3_aa: CASSSPTSGRGNEQFF
cdr3_nt: TGTGCCAGCAGTTCCCCAACTAGCGGGAGAGGGAATGAGCAGTTCTTC

cdr3_length: 15
d_call: TRBD1
j_call: TRBJ2-7
clone_size: NA
v_call: TRBV5-1
cdr3_aa: CASSPSGQGSYEQYF
cdr3_nt: TGCGCCAGCAGCCCATCCGGACAGGGCTCCTACGAGCAGTACTTC

cdr3_length: 14
d_call: TRBD1
j_call: TRBJ2-3
clone_size: NA
v_call: TRBV5-1
cdr3_aa: CASSPGTVQDTQYF
cdr3_nt: TGCGCCAGCAGCCCCGGGACAGTCCAAGATACGCAGTATTTT

cdr3_length: 13
d_call: TRBD1
j_call: TRBJ1-2
clone_size: NA
v_call: TRBV29-1
cdr3_aa: CSVLTTGTYGYTF
cdr3_nt: TGCAGCGTCCTAACGACAGGGACCTATGGCTACACCTTC

cdr3_length: 13
d_call: NA
j_call: TRBJ2-7
clone_size: NA
v_call: TRBV11-2
cdr3_aa: CASDPTGSYEQYF
cdr3_nt: TGTGCCAGCGACCCTACGGGCTCCTACGAGCAGTACTTC

cdr3_length: 14
d_call: NA
j_call: TRBJ2-1
clone_size: NA
v_call: TRBV7-2
cdr3_aa: CASSLGGYYNEQFF
cdr3_nt: TGTGCCAGCAGCTTAGGGGGCTACTACAATGAGCAGTTCTTC

cdr3_length: 14
d_call: TRBD1
j_call: TRBJ1-6
clone_size: NA
v_call: TRBV5-4
cdr3_aa: CASSSRDRNSPLHF
cdr3_nt: TGTGCCAGCAGCTCCCGGGACAGGAATTCACCCCTCCACTTT

cdr3_length: 19
d_call: NA
j_call: TRBJ2-2
clone_size: many
v_call: TRBV27
cdr3_aa: CASRVSPGWGFSNTGELFF
cdr3_nt: TGTGCCAGCAGAGTGTCCCCCGGATGGGGCTTTTCGAACACCGGGGAGCTGTTTTTT

cdr3_length: 16
d_call: NA
j_call: TRBJ2-5
clone_size: NA
v_call: TRBV27
cdr3_aa: CASSMNGQSYQETQYF
cdr3_nt: TGTGCCAGCAGTATGAACGGACAGTCTTACCAAGAGACCCAGTACTTC

cdr3_length: 14
d_call: NA
j_call: TRBJ2-3
clone_size: NA
v_call: TRBV4-1
cdr3_aa: CASSQVGLPDTQYF
cdr3_nt: TGCGCCAGCAGCCAGGTGGGACTTCCAGATACGCAGTATTTT

cdr3_length: 16
d_call: NA
j_call: TRBJ2-5
clone_size: NA
v_call: TRBV2
cdr3_aa: CASSDPVDSGGETQYF
cdr3_nt: TGTGCCAGCAGTGATCCGGTTGATTCCGGCGGGGAGACCCAGTACTTC

cdr3_length: 16
d_call: NA
j_call: TRBJ1-5
clone_size: NA
v_call: TRBV19
cdr3_aa: CATSEGGARGNQPQHF
cdr3_nt: TGTGCCACATCTGAAGGAGGGGCGCGGGGCAATCAGCCCCAGCATTTT

cdr3_length: 16
d_call: NA
j_call: TRBJ2-3
clone_size: NA
v_call: TRBV25-1
cdr3_aa: CASSEYVGAASDTQYF
cdr3_nt: TGTGCCAGCAGTGAATATGTGGGAGCGGCGTCGGATACGCAGTATTTT

cdr3_length: 14
d_call: NA
j_call: TRBJ2-1
clone_size: NA
v_call: TRBV5-4
cdr3_aa: CASSQEVSRNEQFF
cdr3_nt: TGTGCCAGCAGCCAAGAGGTTTCTAGGAATGAGCAGTTCTTC

cdr3_length: 13
d_call: NA
j_call: TRBJ1-6
clone_size: NA
v_call: TRBV19
cdr3_aa: CASRGRGNSPLHF
cdr3_nt: TGTGCCAGTAGAGGACGGGGGAATTCACCCCTCCACTTT

cdr3_length: 16
d_call: TRBD2
j_call: TRBJ2-3
clone_size: NA
v_call: TRBV13
cdr3_aa: CASSASREGGPDTQYF
cdr3_nt: TGTGCCAGCAGCGCCAGCCGGGAGGGGGGCCCAGATACGCAGTATTTT